This is a list of T cell receptor beta chains from one sample in a study of blood T cell repertoires in COVID-19. Using immunoSEQ multiplex PCR, the repertoire was profiled, and TCRdb retains in-frame clones only, with some absent. The profile shows 95,000 to 130,000 clones, approximately 90% of them singletons. Sequencing was done on a sample of peripheral blood. Receptors were obtained from a human donor with active COVID-19. The donor label of this sample is uncertain. The CDR3 runs from the conserved cysteine through the conserved F or W. The D gene is left open where the match is weak. Not all rows give a size; the values are once, few, many and, for expanded clones, a class.

D,V,size,J,CDR3,DNA
.,TRBV21-1,.,TRBJ2-7,CASSRIERGALYEQYF,TGTGCCAGCAGCCGGATCGAGCGGGGGGCCCTCTACGAGCAGTACTTC
TRBD1,TRBV19,.,TRBJ1-1,CASSSAATGGMAFF,TGTGCCAGTAGTAGCGCCGCAACAGGGGGCATGGCTTTCTTT
TRBD1,TRBV28,.,TRBJ1-6,CASRVGTVLTFYNSPLHF,TGTGCCAGCAGAGTCGGGACAGTTCTCACCTTCTATAATTCACCCCTCCACTTT
.,TRBV15,.,TRBJ2-2,CATSQAGVMPNTGELFF,TGTGCCACTAGTCAAGCCGGGGTAATGCCGAACACCGGGGAGCTGTTTTTT
.,TRBV27,.,TRBJ2-7,CASSTPSGEQYF,TGTGCCAGCAGTACACCTTCGGGCGAGCAGTACTTC
.,TRBV18,.,TRBJ1-1,CASHSRVNTEAFF,TGTGCCAGCCATTCTAGAGTGAACACTGAAGCTTTCTTT
TRBD1,TRBV5-1,.,TRBJ2-1,CASSHQDRGVGEQFF,TGCGCCAGCAGCCATCAGGACAGGGGAGTAGGTGAGCAGTTCTTC
TRBD1,TRBV18,.,TRBJ1-1,CASSAPGQTNTEAFF,TGTGCCAGCTCAGCACCGGGACAGACGAACACTGAAGCTTTCTTT
.,TRBV11-2,.,TRBJ2-1,CASSLDRGEQFF,TGTGCCAGCAGCTTAGATCGAGGTGAGCAGTTCTTC
.,TRBV11-2,.,TRBJ1-1,CASSLVFGGQKTVNTEAFF,TGTGCCAGCAGCTTAGTATTCGGAGGACAGAAAACCGTGAACACTGAAGCTTTCTTT
.,TRBV2,.,TRBJ1-2,CASSLAGRNYGYTF,TGTGCCAGCAGTCTCGCAGGGAGGAACTATGGCTACACCTTC
.,TRBV19,.,TRBJ1-1,CASSIDGGSTEAFF,TGTGCCAGTAGTATTGATGGAGGGAGCACTGAAGCTTTCTTT
TRBD1,TRBV30,.,TRBJ2-1,CAWQGQGAYNEQFF,TGTGCCTGGCAAGGACAGGGGGCATACAATGAGCAGTTCTTC
.,TRBV3-1/TRBV3-2,once,TRBJ1-5,CASSQTSGNQPQHF,TGTGCCAGCAGCCAAACCTCGGGCAATCAGCCCCAGCATTTT
.,TRBV27,.,TRBJ2-7,CASSLFGGEQYF,TGTGCCAGCAGTCTCTTTGGGGGGGAGCAGTACTTC
.,TRBV29-1,once,TRBJ2-6,CSVGLSVISPTGANVLTF,TGCAGCGTTGGGTTATCTGTTATCAGTCCCACTGGGGCCAACGTCCTGACTTTC
.,TRBV5-1,.,TRBJ2-5,CASSLVGIRLGETQYF,TGCGCCAGCAGCTTGGTCGGGATTCGGTTAGGCGAGACCCAGTACTTC
.,TRBV7-8,.,TRBJ1-2,CASSMTRGYGYTF,TGTGCCAGCAGCATGACCAGGGGTTATGGCTACACCTTC
.,TRBV11-2,.,TRBJ2-1,CASSLVRNEQFF,TGTGCCAGCAGCTTAGTTCGCAATGAGCAGTTCTTC
TRBD2,TRBV7-2,.,TRBJ2-3,CASSHNGRTTFTDTQYF,TGTGCCAGCAGCCATAACGGGAGGACCACTTTCACAGATACGCAGTATTTT
.,TRBV3-1/TRBV3-2,few,TRBJ2-7,CASSQDLAGAREQYF,TGTGCCAGCAGCCAAGATTTGGCGGGGGCAAGGGAGCAGTACTTC
TRBD1,TRBV7-6,.,TRBJ1-6,CASSPGTGLYSPLHF,TGTGCCAGCAGTCCTGGGACAGGGCTATATTCACCCCTCCACTTT